These T cell receptor beta chains were read from a single sample in a study of cytomegalovirus exposure and HLA in healthy donors. Repertoires were generated with immunoSEQ multiplex PCR, while TCRdb's copy carries only in-frame clones and drops some. The profile shows 95,000 to 150,000 clones, nearly 90% of them singletons. The sample was PBMCs. The source is a woman between 18 and 29 years old in good health and CMV-seronegative. Each CDR3 is given with its conserved first and last residue. The D gene is left open where the match is weak. Clone size, where shown, is once, few, many, or a class for clones that have expanded.

V gene: TRBV5-4
D gene: TRBD2
J gene: TRBJ2-5
clone size: NA
CDR3 DNA: TGTGCCAGCAGTTCCAGCGGGGAGAAGTACCAAGAGACCCAGTACTTC
CDR3 protein: CASSSSGEKYQETQYF

V gene: TRBV5-1
D gene: NA
J gene: TRBJ2-1
clone size: NA
CDR3 DNA: TGCGCCAGCAAGTCAACAAGCCCCCTCGGGAATGAGCAGTTCTTC
CDR3 protein: CASKSTSPLGNEQFF

V gene: TRBV5-1
D gene: NA
J gene: TRBJ2-1
clone size: NA
CDR3 DNA: TGCGCCAGCAGCCTACGGACCGGCGGGGACGAGCAGTTCTTC
CDR3 protein: CASSLRTGGDEQFF

V gene: TRBV7-6
D gene: NA
J gene: TRBJ2-3
clone size: NA
CDR3 DNA: TGTGCCACAGGACAGCTACCCTCAGATACGCAGTATTTT
CDR3 protein: CATGQLPSDTQYF

V gene: TRBV28
D gene: NA
J gene: TRBJ1-2
clone size: NA
CDR3 DNA: TGTGCCAGCAGTTTATGGGGCGAAAACTATGGCTACACCTTC
CDR3 protein: CASSLWGENYGYTF

V gene: TRBV30
D gene: TRBD2
J gene: TRBJ2-5
clone size: NA
CDR3 DNA: TGTGCCTGGAGTTCGGGACTAGCGGTTGGGACCCAGTACTTC
CDR3 protein: CAWSSGLAVGTQYF

V gene: TRBV2
D gene: NA
J gene: TRBJ1-2
clone size: few
CDR3 DNA: TGTGCCAGCAGTGGCGACCGACCGGGCTATGGCTACACCTTC
CDR3 protein: CASSGDRPGYGYTF

V gene: TRBV19
D gene: NA
J gene: TRBJ1-2
clone size: NA
CDR3 DNA: TGTGCCAGTAACCAACGGCAGGGCGTTATAAGTGGCTACACCTTC
CDR3 protein: CASNQRQGVISGYTF

V gene: TRBV5-5
D gene: NA
J gene: TRBJ1-3
clone size: NA
CDR3 DNA: TGTGCCAGCAGCGGAGAAGAGTCTGGAAACACCATATATTTT
CDR3 protein: CASSGEESGNTIYF

V gene: TRBV29-1
D gene: NA
J gene: TRBJ2-7
clone size: NA
CDR3 DNA: TGCAGCGTTGACGAGGGGAGAGGGACATCGACCTACGAGCAGTACTTC
CDR3 protein: CSVDEGRGTSTYEQYF

V gene: TRBV4-3
D gene: TRBD2
J gene: TRBJ2-3
clone size: NA
CDR3 DNA: TGCGCCAGCAGCCACTCAACTAGCGGGAGAACAGATACGCAGTATTTT
CDR3 protein: CASSHSTSGRTDTQYF

V gene: TRBV6-6
D gene: TRBD1
J gene: TRBJ2-7
clone size: NA
CDR3 DNA: TGTGCCAGCAGCTCCTCACAGGGGAGCTCCTACGAGCAGTACTTC
CDR3 protein: CASSSSQGSSYEQYF

V gene: TRBV27
D gene: TRBD1
J gene: TRBJ2-1
clone size: NA
CDR3 DNA: TGTGCCAGCAGTTTCGGGACAGGGTACAATGAGCAGTTCTTC
CDR3 protein: CASSFGTGYNEQFF

V gene: TRBV7-2
D gene: NA
J gene: TRBJ2-1
clone size: NA
CDR3 DNA: TGTGCCAGCATTGGGTGGAGCTACAATGAGCAGTTCTTC
CDR3 protein: CASIGWSYNEQFF

V gene: TRBV19
D gene: TRBD1
J gene: TRBJ2-7
clone size: NA
CDR3 DNA: TGTGCCAGTAGTTACACCGGGACAGGGTATTACGAGCAGTACTTC
CDR3 protein: CASSYTGTGYYEQYF

V gene: TRBV28
D gene: NA
J gene: TRBJ1-2
clone size: NA
CDR3 DNA: TGTGCCAGCTTGCCCGGACAAGGCGGCTACACCTTC
CDR3 protein: CASLPGQGGYTF

V gene: TRBV2
D gene: TRBD2
J gene: TRBJ2-3
clone size: NA
CDR3 DNA: TGTGCCAGCAGAGCCTTTTTAGCGGGAGGGGAAACAGATACGCAGTATTTT
CDR3 protein: CASRAFLAGGETDTQYF

V gene: TRBV4-2
D gene: TRBD1
J gene: TRBJ2-1
clone size: once
CDR3 DNA: TGTGCCAGCAGTCAGACAGGGGGCTACGATGAGCAGTTCTTC
CDR3 protein: CASSQTGGYDEQFF

V gene: TRBV9
D gene: NA
J gene: TRBJ1-2
clone size: NA
CDR3 DNA: TGTGCCAGCAGCCCCTCCGGGACACCGTATGGCTACACCTTC
CDR3 protein: CASSPSGTPYGYTF

V gene: TRBV15
D gene: NA
J gene: TRBJ2-7
clone size: NA
CDR3 DNA: TGTGCCACCAGCAGAGACCTGGGCCTACGGGGTCGGGAGCAGTACTTC
CDR3 protein: CATSRDLGLRGREQYF

V gene: TRBV28
D gene: NA
J gene: TRBJ1-2
clone size: NA
CDR3 DNA: TGTGCCAGCAGTTTAAGGCAGGATTATAATGGCTACACCTTC
CDR3 protein: CASSLRQDYNGYTF

V gene: TRBV28
D gene: TRBD2
J gene: TRBJ2-3
clone size: NA
CDR3 DNA: TGTGCCGTTACTAGCGGTAGCACAGATACGCAGTATTTT
CDR3 protein: CAVTSGSTDTQYF

V gene: TRBV11-2
D gene: NA
J gene: TRBJ2-1
clone size: NA
CDR3 DNA: TGTGCCAGCTCGGCGGGGAGCTCCTACAATGAGCAGTTCTTC
CDR3 protein: CASSAGSSYNEQFF

V gene: TRBV11-2
D gene: NA
J gene: TRBJ1-1
clone size: NA
CDR3 DNA: TGTGCCAGCAGCGGAGGGACGTCGAACACTGAAGCTTTCTTT
CDR3 protein: CASSGGTSNTEAFF

V gene: TRBV5-8
D gene: NA
J gene: TRBJ1-4
clone size: NA
CDR3 DNA: TGTGCCAGCAGCATTGGACAGCGTGCAACTAATGAAAAACTGTTTTTT
CDR3 protein: CASSIGQRATNEKLFF